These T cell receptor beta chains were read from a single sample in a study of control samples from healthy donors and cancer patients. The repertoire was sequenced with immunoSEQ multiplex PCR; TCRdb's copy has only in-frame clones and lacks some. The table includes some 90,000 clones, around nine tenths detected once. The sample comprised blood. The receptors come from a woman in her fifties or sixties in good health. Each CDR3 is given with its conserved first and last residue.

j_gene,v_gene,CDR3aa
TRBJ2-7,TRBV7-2,CASSASRGTYEQYF
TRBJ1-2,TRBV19,CASSAKISGVTYGYTF
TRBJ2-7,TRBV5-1,CASSLDRANEQYF
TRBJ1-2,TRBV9,CASSVGGGANYGYTF
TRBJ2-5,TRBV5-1,CASHWDSQETQYF
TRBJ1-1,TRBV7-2,CASSLLQGQGNTEAFF
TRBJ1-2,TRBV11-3,CARYVWALRSYGYTF
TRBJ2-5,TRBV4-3,CASSQVGGSPTQETQYF
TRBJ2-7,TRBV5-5,CAGGTSWDEQYF
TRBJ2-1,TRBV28,CASSYGLSTANEQFF
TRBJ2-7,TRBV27,CASSLGGTTYEQYF
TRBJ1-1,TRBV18,CASSPGQGVDTEAFF
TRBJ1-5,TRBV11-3,CASPTVVPQHF
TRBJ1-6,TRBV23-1,CASSQSGGHNSPLHF
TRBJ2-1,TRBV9,CASSVGLAEFNEQFF
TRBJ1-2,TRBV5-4,CASSSRWRGYTF
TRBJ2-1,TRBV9,CASSVGLAGTNEQFF
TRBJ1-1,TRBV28,CASSLLGDSMNTEAFF
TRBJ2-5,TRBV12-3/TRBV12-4,CASSGLAGETQYF
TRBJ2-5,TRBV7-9,CASSSRETQYF
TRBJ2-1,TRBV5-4,CASSLARTSGNKFF
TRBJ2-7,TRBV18,CASSISVELAYEQYF
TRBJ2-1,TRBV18,CASSPDWGEQFF
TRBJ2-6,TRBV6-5,CASGMMSGANVLTF
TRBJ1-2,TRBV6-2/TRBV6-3,CASSYPIAGAPNYGYTF
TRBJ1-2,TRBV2,CASSEITGGYGYTF
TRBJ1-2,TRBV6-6,CASSYRQALANYGYTF
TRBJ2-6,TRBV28,CASRGLGGANVLTF
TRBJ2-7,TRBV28,CASSRLEGQVNEQYF
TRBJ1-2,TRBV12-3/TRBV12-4,CASSLLTGITF
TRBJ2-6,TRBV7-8,CASSLGTGGAIGANVLTF
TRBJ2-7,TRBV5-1,CASSLAGQPSYEQYF
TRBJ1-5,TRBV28,CASSRTGLSNQPQHF
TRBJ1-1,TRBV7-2,CASSLGVAGAFF
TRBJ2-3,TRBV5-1,CASSLARGQADTQYF
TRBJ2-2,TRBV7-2,CASSLQASGNTGELFF
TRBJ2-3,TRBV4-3,CASSQDRGTSGRTNTQYF
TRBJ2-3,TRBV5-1,CASRTGQASTDTQYF
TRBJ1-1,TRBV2,CATEAGQAGEAFF
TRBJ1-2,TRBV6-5,CASEKTVGIVSGYTF
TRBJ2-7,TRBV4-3,CASSQDRETPQYF
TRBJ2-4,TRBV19,CASSNSAAQNIQYF
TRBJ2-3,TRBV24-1,CATSDLKAEYTDTQYF
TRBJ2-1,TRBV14,CASSQGGNLGVEQFF
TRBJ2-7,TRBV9,CASSVNSLTYEQYF
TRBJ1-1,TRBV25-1,CASSAQQGGDTEAFF
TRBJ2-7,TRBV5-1,CASSLKYEQYF
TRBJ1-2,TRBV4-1,CASSQGLRGRHYGYTF
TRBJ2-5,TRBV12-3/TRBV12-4,CASSLAVWETQYF
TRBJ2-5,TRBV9,CASSVRGGQVFGETQYF
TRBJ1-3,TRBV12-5,CASGLNPRGAGNTIYF
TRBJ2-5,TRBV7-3,CASSFGGQETQYF
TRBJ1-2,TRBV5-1,CASSPAPTGQTDGYTF
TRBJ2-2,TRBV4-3,CASSPLPAANTGELFF
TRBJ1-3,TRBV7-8,CASSFRLSGNTIYF
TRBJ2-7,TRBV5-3,CARTQLGTSFTEQYF
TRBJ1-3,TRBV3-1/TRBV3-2,CASSQLGSSSGNTIYF
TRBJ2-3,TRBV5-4,CASSPGQGGRRGTQYF
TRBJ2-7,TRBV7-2,CASSLSHMREQYF